This passage covers 29 T cell receptor beta chains from one sample sequenced in a study of control samples from healthy donors and cancer patients. The data were produced by immunoSEQ multiplex PCR, yet TCRdb's version contains in-frame clones alone and is incomplete. Among about 160,000 clones listed, approximately 90% were seen once. The specimen sequenced was blood. All receptors come from a man aged 25-45 years in good health.

About this clone: The sample carries other DNA sequences with the same CDR3. The chain couples TRBV6-2 or TRBV6-3 to TRBJ1-3; D is unclear. The CDR3 spans 15 residues. Germline values: CDR1 MNHEY, CDR2 SVGEGT. Trimming stripped 0 bases from V and 4 bases from J, with 10 bases between. The CDR3 DNA sequence: TGTGCCAGCAGTTACTCGACCGCGGCGGGAAACACCATATATTTT. It codes for CASSYSTAAGNTIYF.

The chain joins TRBV11-1 to TRBJ2-2; D call uncertain. CDR3 size: 15 residues. The germline CDR1 and CDR2 sequences are SGHAT and FQDESV (reference sequence). Trimming took 1 base from V and 3 from J, leaving 9 bases between them. Here the CDR3 reads CASSLGGVHTGELFF. CDR3 DNA: TGTGCCAGCAGCTTAGGAGGAGTTCACACCGGGGAGCTGTTTTTT. Full variable domain (remainder filled in from reference TRBV11-1 and TRBJ2-2): EAEVAQSPRYKITEKSQAVAFWCDPISGHATLYWYRQILGQGPELLVQFQDESVVDDSQLPKDRFSAERLKGVDSTLKIQPAELGDSAMYLCASSLGGVHTGELFFGEGSRLTVL.

The chain is built from TRBV14 and TRBJ1-4; tentative D call: TRBD1 (5 bases). This CDR3 contains 14 residues. V was pared by 4 bases and J by 4 bases, with 10 bases between. Germline V CDR1 and CDR2: SGHDN, FVKESK. The CDR3 region is CASSPRQLNEKLFF. CDR3 in DNA: TGTGCCAGCAGCCCTAGACAGCTTAATGAAAAACTGTTTTTT.

This clone was found a few times. The chain is built from TRBV5-1 and TRBJ1-2, with D uncertain. With 4 bases removed from V and 5 bases from J, the gap between germline ends came to 12 bases. The CDR3 sequence is 13 residues long. From germline, CDR1 is SGHRS and CDR2 YFSETQ. Here the CDR3 reads CASSPSELYGYTF. The CDR3 DNA reads as TGCGCCAGCAGCCCGTCCGAGTTATATGGCTACACCTTC.

V is TRBV7-6 and J is TRBJ1-2, with D perhaps TRBD1 (6 bases). This CDR3 has 16 residues. The germline gives CDR1 SGHVS, CDR2 FNYEAQ. V dropped 5 bases and J dropped 0 bases, with 16 bases sitting between them. In nucleotides, the CDR3 is TGTGCCAGCAGCCCAGGTTGGGGGGCTACTAACTATGGCTACACCTTC. Translation: CASSPGWGATNYGYTF.

Written as DNA, the CDR3 is TGTGCCAGTACGGGACAGGGGTCCCTCAATGAGCAGTTCTTC. This translates into CASTGQGSLNEQFF. This sequence joins TRBV19 and TRBJ2-1; 10 nucleotides agree with TRBD1. V lost 7 bases to trimming and J lost 6 bases; unmatched junction nucleotides: 6. The CDR3 has 14 amino acids. Germline V gene data show CDR1 as LNHDA and CDR2 as SQIVND (reference sequence).

The V call is TRBV14, the J call TRBJ1-1; the D gene is possibly TRBD1 (6 bases). Germline values: CDR1 SGHDN, CDR2 FVKESK. This CDR3 comprises 14 residues. Between the trimmed V and J ends, which lost 0 bases and 9 bases, there was a span of 14 bases. CDR3 bases: TGTGCCAGCAGCCAAGATCTGGGGGCCCACCAAGCTTTCTTT. Translating gives CASSQDLGAHQAFF.

This clone was seen many times. The sample carries other DNA sequences with the same CDR3. Here the CDR3 reads CASSIAGNQPQHF. In DNA form, the CDR3 reads TGTGCCAGTAGTATAGCGGGAAATCAGCCCCAGCATTTT. This sequence joins TRBV19 and TRBJ1-5; D unresolved. Per the germline V gene, CDR1 is LNHDA and CDR2 is SQIVND (reference sequence). This CDR3 is 13 amino acids long. V lost 1 base, J lost 4 bases, and 5 bases lay in between.

In nucleotides, the CDR3 is TGTGCCAGCATCCAACTACAGGGGATGGAGGATGGCTACACCTTC. Translating it yields CASIQLQGMEDGYTF. V gene TRBV7-9 combines with J gene TRBJ1-2; 7 bases map to TRBD1. The CDR3 contains 15 residues. With 7 bases clipped from V and 6 bases from J, the junction kept 14 bases outside the gene matches. Germline CDR1 is SEHNR and CDR2 is FQNEAQ (reference sequence).

This chain connects TRBV7-9 to TRBJ2-7; possible D gene TRBD2, 6 bases. CDR3 length: 13 residues. Germline V lookup: CDR1 SEHNR, CDR2 FQNEAQ (reference sequence). Trimming took off 3 bases at V and 6 bases at J, with 12 bases between the two ends. The CDR3 nucleotides read TGTGCCAGCAGCTTCGTGGGAGGTTCCGAGCAGTACTTC. Residues: CASSFVGGSEQYF.

This clone was seen a few times. The chain carries TRBV7-9 and TRBJ2-3; TRBD2 matches 14 bases. The CDR3 length is 15 residues. V gave up 5 bases and J gave up 4 bases; unmatched junction bases: 2. Germline V gene lookup returns CDR1 SEHNR and CDR2 FQNEAQ (reference sequence). CDR3 in amino acids: CASSLGLAGADTQYF. CDR3 nucleotide sequence: TGTGCCAGCAGCCTGGGACTAGCGGGGGCAGATACGCAGTATTTT.

The rearrangement uses TRBV29-1 and TRBJ1-1; D gene ambiguous. The CDR3 has 8 amino acids. Germline CDR1 is SQVTM and CDR2 is ANQGSEA. The germline V and J ends were trimmed by 6 bases and 11 bases, with 7 bases remaining between them. CDR3 region: CSVDWAFF. DNA of the CDR3: TGCAGCGTCGATTGGGCTTTCTTT.

V and J are TRBV28 and TRBJ2-1, with D perhaps TRBD2 (6 bases). The CDR3 length is 15 residues. Germline V gene lookup returns CDR1 MDHEN and CDR2 SYDVKM. V gave up 2 bases and J gave up 4 bases, with 12 bases separating them. CDR3 in amino acids: CASSLGGNLYNEQFF. The DNA of the CDR3 is TGTGCCAGCAGTTTAGGAGGGAACTTATACAATGAGCAGTTCTTC.

This clone has just one count. The gene calls are TRBV28 and TRBJ2-5; TRBD2 is a possible D gene (5 bases). CDR1 MDHEN and CDR2 SYDVKM come from the germline V gene. The CDR3 is 15 residues long. Trimming removed 3 bases at V and 7 bases at J, with 18 bases between. The CDR3 DNA is TGTGCCAGCAGTTTGGCCGGTGGAGGCAGTTCGACCCAGTACTTC. This translates into CASSLAGGGSSTQYF.

This chain links TRBV7-2 with TRBJ2-7, with D unclear. CDR1 SGHTA and CDR2 FQGNSA come from the germline V gene. The CDR3 length is 15 residues. The V end was cut by 6 bases, the J end by 4 bases, with 19 bases between. Written as DNA, the CDR3 is TGTGCCAGCAGGACTGCCCCAGTCGTAACGTACGAGCAGTACTTC. Amino acids: CASRTAPVVTYEQYF.

The chain couples TRBV29-1 to TRBJ1-1; D gene uncertain. This CDR3 contains 12 residues. V was cut by 5 bases and J by 5 bases, with 12 bases left in between. In germline, CDR1 is SQVTM, CDR2 ANQGSEA. CDR3 protein: CSVLVRWTEAFF. The CDR3, as DNA: TGCAGCGTTCTAGTACGGTGGACTGAAGCTTTCTTT.

V usage is TRBV10-3 and J usage is TRBJ2-3, with D unclear. CDR1 is ENHRY and CDR2 is SYGVKD in the germline V gene. The CDR3 totals 13 residues. Trimming took 3 bases from V and 10 from J, leaving 14 bases between them. The CDR3 DNA is TGTGCCATCAGTGACGGAGAACGATTGGCGCAGTATTTT. Its protein product is CAISDGERLAQYF.

The CDR3 is CASSLEPGSYNSPLHF. The CDR3, as DNA: TGCGCCAGCAGCTTGGAGCCGGGCTCCTATAATTCACCCCTCCACTTT. The rearrangement joins TRBV5-1 to TRBJ1-6; no firm D call. V shed 0 bases and J shed 0 bases, with 7 bases lying between them. Per the germline V gene, CDR1 is SGHRS and CDR2 is YFSETQ. The CDR3 loop spans 16 amino acids.

The CDR3 reads CASSIPGQSNYGYTF. For the CDR3, the DNA is TGTGCCAGTAGTATCCCCGGACAGTCTAACTATGGCTACACCTTC. The J gene is TRBJ1-2, the V gene TRBV19; tentatively, D is TRBD1 (6 bases). The CDR3 totals 15 residues. V lost 3 bases and J 0 bases, leaving 11 bases between the germline ends. The germline gives CDR1 LNHDA, CDR2 SQIVND (reference sequence).

This chain connects TRBV6-6 to TRBJ1-5; no definite D call. V was shortened by 7 bases and J by 2 bases, with 9 bases between the two germline ends. This CDR3 spans 13 amino acids. Germline values: CDR1 MNHNY, CDR2 SVGAGI (reference sequence). The CDR3 is CASTHRGNQPQHF. The CDR3 nucleotides are TGTGCCAGCACTCACCGAGGCAATCAGCCCCAGCATTTT.

The V and J genes are TRBV27 and TRBJ1-4; 8 positions match TRBD1. The CDR3 extends over 16 amino acids. The trim removed 7 bases at V and 2 bases at J, leaving 9 bases unmatched. From germline, CDR1 is MNHEY and CDR2 SMNVEV (reference sequence). For the CDR3, the DNA is TGTGCCAGCAATGACAGGGGAACGGGGACTAATGAAAAACTGTTTTTT. Amino acid sequence: CASNDRGTGTNEKLFF.

The chain carries TRBV28 and TRBJ1-5, with a tentative D call TRBD1 (5 bases). CDR1 and CDR2 from the germline V gene are MDHEN and SYDVKM. The CDR3 extends over 16 amino acids. V was trimmed by 7 bases and J by 7 bases, leaving 23 bases between them. The CDR3 DNA follows: TGTGCCAGCAAAATGGCGGGGCCCAGCGGCACCCAGCCCCAGCATTTT. It specifies CASKMAGPSGTQPQHF.

V and J are TRBV18 and TRBJ1-4; no clear D. V was shortened by 3 bases and J by 4 bases, with 9 bases between the two germline ends. This CDR3 is 14 amino acids long. CDR1 is KGHSH, CDR2 LQKENI, per germline. CDR3 DNA: TGTGCCAGCTCACCGCGGAGTGATAATGAAAAACTGTTTTTT. As protein: CASSPRSDNEKLFF.

The genes are TRBV7-2 and TRBJ2-5; a possible D gene is TRBD1 (6 bases). With 3 bases removed from V and 1 base from J, the gap between germline ends came to 12 bases. Per the germline V gene, CDR1 is SGHTA and CDR2 is FQGNSA. This CDR3 is built from 15 residues. The CDR3 DNA sequence: TGTGCCAGCAGCTTTGGGGGCGGATCCCAAGAGACCCAGTACTTC. Its translation is CASSFGGGSQETQYF.

This clone was detected only once. The rearrangement joins TRBV11-2 to TRBJ2-3; no clear D. This CDR3 has 14 residues. Germline V lookup: CDR1 SGHAT, CDR2 FQNNGV. Trimming removed 0 bases from V and 1 base from J, with 5 bases in between. The CDR3 DNA reads TGTGCCAGCAGCTTAGAAGGCGGCACAGATACGCAGTATTTT. This gives the protein CASSLEGGTDTQYF.

The V call is TRBV29-1, the J call TRBJ1-1, with D possibly matching TRBD1 (5 bases). CDR3 length equals 15 residues. V gave up 1 base and J gave up 1 base, with 13 bases separating them. CDR1 and CDR2 (germline): SQVTM, ANQGSEA. CDR3 loop: CSVEVMGRENTEAFF. CDR3 DNA sequence: TGCAGCGTTGAAGTTATGGGCAGGGAGAACACTGAAGCTTTCTTT.

This chain connects TRBV5-4 to TRBJ1-5, with D unresolved. The CDR3 totals 13 residues. Germline V lookup: CDR1 SGHNT, CDR2 YYREEE (reference sequence). Deletions cut 5 bases from V and 5 bases from J, with 11 bases between. CDR3 sequence: CASSPSPDQPQHF. The CDR3 DNA sequence: TGTGCCAGCAGTCCCTCCCCGGATCAGCCCCAGCATTTT.

This clone was seen a single time. The chain links TRBV30 to TRBJ2-3; D is undetermined. V lost 1 base and J lost 2, with 16 bases in between. The CDR3 runs 16 residues. CDR1 and CDR2 (germline): GTSNPN, SVGIG (reference sequence). The CDR3 sequence is CAWSDRTIANTDTQYF. The CDR3 nucleotides are TGTGCCTGGAGTGACCGGACGATTGCGAACACAGATACGCAGTATTTT.

The chain employs TRBV2 and TRBJ1-1; no clear D. CDR3 size: 14 residues. CDR1 is SNHLY, CDR2 FYNNEI, per germline. V lost 1 base and J lost 10, with 16 bases in between. The CDR3 DNA follows: TGTGCCAGCAGTGAAGATTACCGGGTCCGGGGAGCTTTCTTT. Protein product: CASSEDYRVRGAFF.